This is a list of T cell receptor beta chains from one sample in a study of long-term antiretroviral therapy in people with HIV. Here immunoSEQ multiplex PCR was the method, and the copy in TCRdb shows in-frame clones only, minus some. The table lists over 25,000 clones, roughly 83% of them singletons. Sequenced here: unsorted PBMCs, sampled roughly 2.7 years after starting antiretroviral therapy. These receptors all come from a man between 25 and 39 years old with HIV. Each CDR3 is given with its conserved first and last residue. A D gene is named only where the DNA matches it firmly. Only part of the rows carry a size: once, few, many, or a class if the clone is expanded.

>.|TRBJ2-3|TRBV7-2|TRBD2
TGTGCCAGCAGCCCTCGACTAGCGGGACTAATCACAGATACGCAGTATTTT
CASSPRLAGLITDTQYF
>.|TRBJ2-5|TRBV19|.
TGTGCCAGTAGTATCTGGGGAGGTGGCCACGGAGAGACCCAGTACTTC
CASSIWGGGHGETQYF
>.|TRBJ1-2|TRBV7-8|.
TGTGCCAGCAGCTTAGAATCGAGGGTGATTGGCTACACCTTC
CASSLESRVIGYTF
>.|TRBJ2-1|TRBV5-1|.
TGCGCCAGCAGCTTGGCGGGCAATGAGCAGTTCTTC
CASSLAGNEQFF
>.|TRBJ1-6|TRBV30|.
TGTGCCTGGAGCGGACAGTATAATTCACCCCTCCACTTT
CAWSGQYNSPLHF
>.|TRBJ2-7|TRBV6-5|TRBD1
TGTGCCAGCAGTGGAGGACAGGGGGCCGTCGAGCAGTACTTC
CASSGGQGAVEQYF
>.|TRBJ1-6|TRBV28|.
TGTGCCAGCAGTCTAGGCTTTGTAGGCGCGGGTAGGAGCTCCTATAATTCACCCCTCCACTTT
CASSLGFVGAGRSSYNSPLHF
>.|TRBJ2-1|TRBV28|TRBD2
TGTGCCAGCAGTTTAATGGGGACTAGCGCCTACAATGAGCAGTTCTTC
CASSLMGTSAYNEQFF
>.|TRBJ1-1|TRBV10-2|TRBD1
TGCGCCAGCAGGCTCCGGGACAGACCTGAAGCTTTCTTT
CASRLRDRPEAFF
>.|TRBJ1-2|TRBV6-6|.
TGTGCCAGCAGCCCGGTCTCGACCGTCTTCTATGGCTACACCTTC
CASSPVSTVFYGYTF
>.|TRBJ1-6|TRBV7-8|TRBD1
TGTGCCAGCAGCTTACCCCGGGACAGAAGAACACCCCTCCACTTT
CASSLPRDRRTPLHF
>.|TRBJ2-7|TRBV14|TRBD1
TGTGCCAGCAGCGTTGGCACAGGGGTTTCCTACGAGCAGTACTTC
CASSVGTGVSYEQYF
>.|TRBJ1-4|TRBV30|.
TGTGCCTGGAGTCCCCCAGGGGTTGAAAAACTGTTTTTT
CAWSPPGVEKLFF
>.|TRBJ2-7|TRBV5-4|TRBD1
TGTGCCAGCAGCCGTCCCGGGACAGTAGAGCAGTACTTC
CASSRPGTVEQYF
>.|TRBJ2-1|TRBV9|TRBD2
TGTGCCAGCAGCGTAGGCGGGAGGGCCGGCAATGAGCAGTTCTTC
CASSVGGRAGNEQFF
>.|TRBJ1-2|TRBV28|.
TGTGCCAGCAGTTTCGGGGTTCCCACTCCTTACGCAGACTATGGCTACACCTTC
CASSFGVPTPYADYGYTF
>.|TRBJ2-2|TRBV6-5|.
TGTGCCAGCAACCGTAGGACCGGGGAGCTGTTTTTT
CASNRRTGELFF
>.|TRBJ2-2|TRBV15|.
TGTGCCACCAGCTCAATGGGGAGGGGGCGCCTCGGGGAGCTGTTTTTT
CATSSMGRGRLGELFF
>.|TRBJ1-1|TRBV6-5|.
TGTGCCAGCAGTCTGACGGAGATGAACACTGAAGCTTTCTTT
CASSLTEMNTEAFF
>.|TRBJ1-2|TRBV7-9|.
TGTGCCAGTTCCCCCGGGGATGGCTACACCTTC
CASSPGDGYTF
>.|TRBJ2-2|TRBV5-1|.
TGCGCCAGCAGCCCTGACCCGCGGGGAGGGAACACCGGGGAGCTGTTTTTT
CASSPDPRGGNTGELFF
>.|TRBJ1-2|TRBV7-8|.
TGTGCCAGCAGCTTAGACCCAGGGCCCGGTAACTATGGCTACACCTTC
CASSLDPGPGNYGYTF
>.|TRBJ2-1|TRBV9|TRBD2
TGTGCCAGCAGCCCCGACATACGGGGGGGATACAATGAGCAGTTCTTC
CASSPDIRGGYNEQFF
>.|TRBJ2-3|TRBV27|TRBD2
TGTGCCAGCAGTCACGCGACTAGCGGGAGCACAGATACGCAGTATTTT
CASSHATSGSTDTQYF
>.|TRBJ1-4|TRBV7-2|.
TGTGCCAGCAGCTCCCCGGGGGCTTGGGAAAAACTGTTTTTT
CASSSPGAWEKLFF
>.|TRBJ2-2|TRBV25-1|.
TGTGCCAGCAGTGAATCGGTCTCGAACACCGGGGAGCTGTTTTTT
CASSESVSNTGELFF
>.|TRBJ1-1|TRBV29-1|.
TGCAGCGTTGTGGGCGCCTTTGACGGGAGCACTGAAGCTTTCTTT
CSVVGAFDGSTEAFF
>.|TRBJ2-7|TRBV7-9|.
TGTGCCAGCAGCTTAGAGACCGCGGGGTACGAGCAGTACTTC
CASSLETAGYEQYF
>.|TRBJ2-5|TRBV20-1|.
TGCGTCGGGACCGCGGGGGAGACCCAGTACTTC
CVGTAGETQYF
>.|TRBJ2-1|TRBV5-1|TRBD2
TGCGCCAGCAGCGACGGACTAGCGGGACACAATGAGCAGTTCTTC
CASSDGLAGHNEQFF
>.|TRBJ2-5|TRBV5-4|.
TGTGCCAGCAGCTCGGGACGGAAAATCCAAGAGACCCAGTACTTC
CASSSGRKIQETQYF
>.|TRBJ2-5|TRBV29-1|.
TGCAGCAACTTGGGACTCCGCGGGGAGACCCAGTACTTC
CSNLGLRGETQYF
>.|TRBJ1-2|TRBV2|TRBD1
TGTGCCAGCAGTCGACAGGGTGGCTATGGCTACACCTTC
CASSRQGGYGYTF
>.|TRBJ2-5|TRBV9|.
TGTGCCAGCAGCGTGGGGGAAGAGACCCAGTACTTC
CASSVGEETQYF
>.|TRBJ1-1|TRBV27|TRBD1
TGTGCCAGCAGAACTAAGGGGGCCACTGAAGCTTTCTTT
CASRTKGATEAFF
>.|TRBJ2-7|TRBV28|TRBD1
TGTGCCAGCAGTTTAGGGACAGGGGGGACCCCTTACGAGCAGTACTTC
CASSLGTGGTPYEQYF
>.|TRBJ1-6|TRBV19|.
TGTGCCAGTAGTATCTCCGGGGGCGTTAATTCACCCCTCCACTTT
CASSISGGVNSPLHF
>few|TRBJ1-2|TRBV6-4|.
TGTGCCAGCAGAGGACGGAACTATGGCTACACCTTC
CASRGRNYGYTF
>once|TRBJ2-7|TRBV7-2|.
TGTGCCAGCACCCCCCGTGAGGAGGGGAGGAACGAGCAGTACTTC
CASTPREEGRNEQYF
>.|TRBJ1-2|TRBV19|TRBD1
TGTGCCAGTAGTACTCGACAGGGAGCGGCGGGCTACACCTTC
CASSTRQGAAGYTF
>once|TRBJ2-7|TRBV2|.
TGTGCCAGCAGTGATGGGACGGTAACCTACGAGCAGTACTTC
CASSDGTVTYEQYF